This TCR beta chain was documented in a study of molecular identifiers for immune sequencing clone quantification. Study conclusions and caveats: Highly expanded clone sizes could end up underestimated if a barcode were shared by identical TCR molecules. The share of molecules held by clones above 20 RNA copies was over 97% in effector cells and under 1% in naive cells.

CDR3 length equals 14 residues. In germline, CDR1 is SSHAT, CDR2 FNYEAQ (reference sequence). Ten or more counts support this clonotype. Its antigen is unknown. One end of the junction is discordant with germline, which a read error may explain. TCRdb re-called the PCR reads with MiXCR, one entry per CDR3 protein. The sample yields 85,000 to 100,000 distinct CDR3 sequences, 20% to 25% seen once. Naive CD8 T cells, phenotype CD8+CD4-CCR7+CD45RA+, were sorted. The sequence was collected from a human donor in good health. Some libraries in this study had Jurkat cell RNA spiked in. Sequenced: naive CD8+ T cells from blood, with Jurkat cell RNA spiked in. As for subset: FACS-sorted CD8+CD4-CCR7+CD45RA+ naive T cells. The chain links TRBV7-7 to TRBJ2-5; D perhaps matches TRBD2 (6 bases). The CDR3 reads CASSPTTSGETQYF. For the CDR3, the DNA is TGTGCTAGCAGCCCCACCACCAGCGGGGAGACCCAGTACTTC.